This T cell receptor (beta chain) is from a study of multiple sclerosis patients with progressive multifocal leukoencephalopathy. Study-wide results and limits: Clones expanded at PML were already present before and during natalizumab.

Time point indicated: time of PML onset. Natalizumab-treated patients developed PML between roughly 16 and 60 months into natalizumab therapy. Every listed patient previously received interferon beta; all PML patients were women. Trimming removed 7 bases from V and 9 bases from J, with 18 bases in between. The length of the CDR3 is 13 residues. Germline CDR1 reads MDHEN; CDR2 reads SYDVKM. Data came from immunoSEQ multiplex PCR; TCRdb stores just in-frame clones and leaves some out. This table has some 28,000 clones, around 85% appearing once. In regard to this clone: The antigen remains unidentified.

J is TRBJ1-2 and V is TRBV28; D gene ambiguous. This sequence was found in a woman in her twenties or thirties with progressive multifocal leukoencephalopathy. The sample consisted of PBMCs, taken from a patient treated with natalizumab. The CDR3 loop is CASTFEAAGRYTF. Written as DNA, the CDR3 is TGTGCCAGCACCTTCGAGGCAGCTGGCCGCTACACCTTC.